This note documents a single T cell receptor (beta chain) sequence. Its specificity is unknown. The CDR3 consists of 11 residues. From germline, CDR1 is SQVTM and CDR2 ANQGSEA. V lost 5 bases and J 4 bases, leaving 9 bases between the germline ends. This sample was included in a study of T cells after yellow fever vaccination. About the study: With SMART-Seq v4 Ultra Low Input, the fractions containing low cell numbers were prepared.

Regarding the study as a whole: Most primary-vaccination clones reappeared after the booster (approximately 95% CD4, 75% to 90% CD8).

In TCRdb, the 5' RACE reads were re-called with MiXCR into one record per CDR3 protein. This sample has some 560,000 distinct CDR3 sequences, with about 15% found just once. The gene calls are TRBV29-1 and TRBJ2-7, with no clear D. The material was PBMCs, obtained 4 to 6 days after the first yellow fever vaccination. This TCR was sampled from a man aged 18 to 35 who received the YFV17D yellow fever vaccine. CDR3 nucleotides: TGCAGCGTTCTGACGGATTACGAGCAGTACGTC. Residues: CSVLTDYEQYV.